Listed below are T cell receptor beta chains from one sample, sequenced in a study of shared clonotypes between healthy human individuals. Assay used: immunoSEQ multiplex PCR; TCRdb lists only in-frame clones, some missing. The data contain some 600,000 clones, about 96% of them seen just once; the ten biggest clones take up 0.11%. Sequencing used naive CD8+ T cells sorted from blood. Receptors originate from a woman in her 30s in good health. CDR3s include the opening cysteine and the closing phenylalanine or tryptophan. The order of the fields is D gene, clone size, V gene, J gene, CDR3 protein, CDR3 DNA. A D gene is named only where the DNA matches it firmly. Rows give clone size only sometimes, using once, few, many, or a class for an expanded clone.

TRBD2,once,TRBV19,TRBJ2-7,CASSHGTSGRAYEQYF,TGTGCCAGTAGTCACGGGACTAGCGGTAGAGCCTACGAGCAGTACTTC
TRBD2,NA,TRBV5-4,TRBJ2-3,CASSFGLAGLTIADTQYF,TGTGCCAGCAGCTTCGGACTAGCGGGACTGACAATCGCAGATACGCAGTATTTT
TRBD2,NA,TRBV5-1,TRBJ2-1,CASSSQRESLREQFF,TGCGCCAGCAGCTCCCAGCGGGAAAGTTTGCGGGAGCAGTTCTTC
TRBD1,NA,TRBV7-9,TRBJ1-2,CASSLSTGGGLGGYTF,TGTGCCAGCAGCTTAAGCACAGGGGGCGGTTTGGGTGGCTACACCTTC
NA,NA,TRBV4-1,TRBJ2-7,CASSQGTYEQYF,TGCGCCAGCAGCCAAGGGACCTACGAGCAGTACTTC
TRBD1,NA,TRBV7-8,TRBJ2-2,CASSSGGNTGELFF,TGTGCCAGCAGTTCAGGGGGAAACACCGGGGAGCTGTTTTTT
NA,NA,TRBV5-1,TRBJ2-7,CASSPAILSYEQYF,TGCGCCAGCAGCCCAGCCATCCTCTCCTACGAGCAGTACTTC
TRBD1,NA,TRBV7-9,TRBJ1-4,CASSFAKGQGRNEKLFF,TGTGCCAGCAGCTTCGCAAAGGGACAGGGGAGAAATGAAAAACTGTTTTTT
NA,NA,TRBV6-5,TRBJ1-1,CASSSTASTLNTEAFF,TGTGCCAGCAGTTCGACCGCTTCGACCTTGAACACTGAAGCTTTCTTT
TRBD2,NA,TRBV19,TRBJ2-7,CASSPGTSGLYEQYF,TGTGCCAGTAGCCCCGGGACTAGCGGCCTCTACGAGCAGTACTTC
TRBD2,NA,TRBV11-1,TRBJ2-1,CASSLTSGNEQFF,TGTGCCAGCAGCCTGACTAGCGGCAATGAGCAGTTCTTC
TRBD1,NA,TRBV5-1,TRBJ1-2,CASSLTGGEGYTF,TGCGCCAGCAGCTTAACAGGGGGTGAGGGCTACACCTTC
NA,NA,TRBV29-1,TRBJ2-1,CSVEGRDFAHYSSYNEQFF,TGCAGCGTTGAAGGCCGGGACTTCGCCCACTATAGCTCCTACAATGAGCAGTTCTTC
NA,NA,TRBV13,TRBJ1-1,CASSGPEAFF,TGTGCCAGCAGCGGCCCTGAAGCTTTCTTT
NA,NA,TRBV5-6,TRBJ1-2,CASSLDRGTVYGYTF,TGTGCCAGCAGCTTGGATAGGGGGACGGTCTATGGCTACACCTTC
TRBD1,NA,TRBV14,TRBJ2-7,CASSQKGQLLSYEQYF,TGTGCCAGCAGCCAAAAGGGACAGCTACTCTCCTACGAGCAGTACTTC
TRBD2,NA,TRBV13,TRBJ2-7,CASSSGASGRSEQYF,TGTGCCAGCAGCTCCGGGGCTAGCGGGAGATCCGAGCAGTACTTC
NA,NA,TRBV15,TRBJ1-5,CATSMEDLGNQPQHF,TGTGCCACCAGCATGGAGGACCTTGGCAATCAGCCCCAGCATTTT
NA,once,TRBV2,TRBJ1-2,CASSLGTLNYGCTF,TGTGCCAGCAGTCTCGGGACTCTCAACTATGGCTGCACCTTC
NA,NA,TRBV19,TRBJ2-7,CASSIGGVFLSYEQYF,TGTGCCAGTAGTATCGGGGGAGTTTTCCTCTCCTACGAGCAGTACTTC
NA,NA,TRBV9,TRBJ2-3,CASRESLTDTQYF,TGTGCCAGCAGGGAGTCGCTCACAGATACGCAGTATTTT
NA,NA,TRBV5-8,TRBJ2-3,CASRKDGRTDTQYF,TGTGCCAGCAGGAAGGACGGACGCACAGATACGCAGTATTTT
NA,NA,TRBV28,TRBJ2-5,CASSFQGKNQETQYF,TGTGCCAGCAGTTTCCAGGGGAAGAACCAAGAGACCCAGTACTTC
NA,NA,TRBV6-6,TRBJ1-4,CASSHGMIRGNEKLFF,TGTGCCAGCAGCCATGGGATGATTCGGGGTAATGAAAAACTGTTTTTT
NA,NA,TRBV7-9,TRBJ2-5,CASSLALAETQYF,TGTGCCAGCAGCTTAGCGCTGGCGGAGACCCAGTACTTC
TRBD1,NA,TRBV27,TRBJ1-2,CASSTTGGRYGYTF,TGTGCCAGCAGTACGACAGGGGGTCGCTATGGCTACACCTTC
NA,NA,TRBV5-1,TRBJ1-2,CASSNPGTEGVTYGYTF,TGCGCCAGCAGTAACCCGGGGACGGAGGGGGTCACCTATGGCTACACCTTC